One and the same sample provided the 5 T cell receptor beta chains below, sequenced in a study of T cell repertoires in cytomegalovirus infection. These TCRs' antigens remain unknown. TCRdb used MiXCR to reprocess the reads, holding one entry per CDR3 protein. The sample lists 450,000 to 600,000 distinct CDR3 sequences; approximately 40% were seen once. Source: cultured PBMCs, taken from culture after CMV antigen stimulation. These receptor sequences come from a human donor in good health (CMV status not recorded). Some clones in this sample may be carry-over from other donors' samples.

The chain has TRBV12-3 or TRBV12-4 and TRBJ1-5; unclear D gene. The V and J ends lost 5 bases and 8 bases respectively, with 10 bases between them. The CDR3 is made up of 12 amino acids. CDR3 protein: CASSKDFEPQHF. Here the CDR3 DNA reads TGTGCCAGCAGTAAGGACTTTGAGCCCCAGCATTTT.

The chain joins TRBV7-2 to TRBJ1-2; D is unclear. The ends were cut back, 3 bases at V and 0 bases at J, with 5 bases in the middle. The CDR3 has 13 amino acids. Germline V lookup: CDR1 SGHTA, CDR2 FQGNSA. The CDR3 DNA reads TGTGCCAGCAGCTTCGGATCTAACTATGGCTACACCTTC. Its protein product is CASSFGSNYGYTF.

This chain uses TRBV20-1 with TRBJ1-1; TRBD1 is a possible D gene (5 bases). Trimming stripped 6 bases from V and 3 bases from J, with 8 bases between. This CDR3 region has 11 residues. In germline, CDR1 is DFQATT, CDR2 SNEGSKA (reference sequence). The CDR3 loop is CSAWGDTEAFF. CDR3 in DNA: TGCAGTGCCTGGGGGGACACTGAAGCTTTCTTT.

V is TRBV12-3 or TRBV12-4 and J is TRBJ1-4, with TRBD1 identical over 8 bases. V was clipped by 6 bases and J by 9 bases; unmatched bases: 6. CDR3 length: 13 amino acids. CDR3 bases: TGTGCCAGCAGCCATGGACAGGGTCAAAAACTGTTTTTT. Translated: CASSHGQGQKLFF.

This clonotype was observed a handful of times. The chain employs TRBV7-9 and TRBJ1-1; D is ambiguous. The CDR3 totals 13 residues. The germline V gene encodes CDR1 SEHNR and CDR2 FQNEAQ (reference sequence). Trimming cost V 5 bases and J 6 bases, with 13 bases left between them. This CDR3 is CASSRLRAAEAFF. In DNA form, the CDR3 reads TGTGCCAGCAGCCGTCTAAGGGCAGCTGAAGCTTTCTTT.